This TCR beta chain was sequenced for a study of shared clonotypes between healthy human individuals. With V trimmed by 2 bases and J by 2 bases, 4 bases remained unmatched. CDR1 is KGHSH and CDR2 is LQKENI in the germline V gene. The CDR3 extends over 15 amino acids. Some clones are missing from TCRdb's copy, which holds only in-frame ones; the method was immunoSEQ multiplex PCR. The repertoire consists of some 1.5 million clones, with 95% to 99% occurring once and the leading ten covering roughly 0.45%. Sequenced sample: naive CD4+ T cells sorted from blood. Subset given: CD45RA+ positively selected. This receptor was identified in a man aged 25 to 40 in good health. The chain uses TRBV18 and TRBJ2-7; 9 nucleotides match TRBD1. This chain's CDR3 is CASSPKDRGAYEQYF. The CDR3, as DNA: TGTGCCAGCTCACCAAAGGACAGGGGAGCCTACGAGCAGTACTTC.